These T cell receptor beta chains were read from a single sample in a study of blood T cell repertoires in COVID-19. Sequencing used immunoSEQ multiplex PCR; TCRdb keeps in-frame clones, though not all of them. The repertoire holds 380,000 or so clones, with 80% to 90% as singletons. Sequenced material: peripheral blood. These receptors originate from a man in his forties with acute or convalescent COVID-19. Each CDR3 is given with its conserved first and last residue. The D gene is left open where the match is weak. Clone size appears in some rows only: once, few, many, or a class for an expanded clone.

D,V,size,J,DNA,CDR3
NA,TRBV18,NA,TRBJ1-1,TGTGCCAGCTCACCACAAATGGACAGTAACACTGAAGCTTTCTTT,CASSPQMDSNTEAFF
NA,TRBV28,NA,TRBJ1-5,TGTGCCAGCAGTCAGGCATCCCTCAGAAGCAATCAGCCCCAGCATTTT,CASSQASLRSNQPQHF
TRBD1,TRBV7-2,NA,TRBJ2-7,TGTGCCAGCAGCTTAGCGGGACAGGGGGAGCAGTACTTC,CASSLAGQGEQYF
NA,TRBV28,NA,TRBJ2-3,TGTGCCAGCGCCTCGGATTCCCTAGGTGCTAGCACAGATACGCAGTATTTT,CASASDSLGASTDTQYF
NA,TRBV25-1,NA,TRBJ2-5,TGTGCCAGCAGTGAATTGGGGGGAAAAGAGACCCAGTACTTC,CASSELGGKETQYF
NA,TRBV18,NA,TRBJ1-2,TGTGCCAGCTCACCGTCCGGGCGGACTCTATATGGCTACACCTTC,CASSPSGRTLYGYTF
TRBD1,TRBV28,NA,TRBJ1-2,TGTGCCAGCAGTCTGTCTCATGCCCCGGGACAGGGAACTTTATACTTC,CASSLSHAPGQGTLYF
TRBD1,TRBV7-9,NA,TRBJ2-1,TGTGCCAGCAGCGCAGAGACAGGGGGCGCAGGCGATGAGCAGTTCTTC,CASSAETGGAGDEQFF
TRBD2,TRBV11-2,NA,TRBJ2-1,TGTGCCAGCAGCCCAAGGCTTAGCGGGGGATTAAACAATGAGCAGTTCTTC,CASSPRLSGGLNNEQFF
NA,TRBV30,NA,TRBJ1-2,TGTGCTTTCGAAAGGCCGGGGAGTGTGTATGGCTACACCTTC,CAFERPGSVYGYTF
TRBD1,TRBV7-2,NA,TRBJ2-5,TGTGCCAGCAGCTATAGACAGGGGAGGGAGACCCAGTACTTC,CASSYRQGRETQYF
NA,TRBV20-1,NA,TRBJ1-3,TGCAGTGCTGCGAGGGGAAACACCATATATTTT,CSAARGNTIYF
NA,TRBV6-5,NA,TRBJ1-1,TGTGCCAGCAGTTACTCTAATACAGCGAACACTGAAGCTTTCTTT,CASSYSNTANTEAFF
TRBD2,TRBV7-2,NA,TRBJ2-1,TGTGCCAGCAGCCCCGACTATAGCGGGAGTTACCGGGGTGAGCAGTTCTTC,CASSPDYSGSYRGEQFF
TRBD1,TRBV3-1/TRBV3-2,NA,TRBJ1-2,TGTGCCAGCAGCTTTCGGACAGGAACTCTCCGGGGCTACACCTTC,CASSFRTGTLRGYTF
TRBD1,TRBV19,NA,TRBJ1-6,TGTGCCAGTAGCAAGACAGGGGCCTCTGTTTCACCCCTCCACTTT,CASSKTGASVSPLHF
NA,TRBV6-4,once,TRBJ2-2,TGTGCCAGCAGAGAACAGAACACCGGGGAGCTGTTTTTT,CASREQNTGELFF
TRBD2,TRBV5-4,once,TRBJ2-1,TGTGCCAGCAGCTTCCCCGGGACTAGATATACACGTAATGAGCAGTTCTTC,CASSFPGTRYTRNEQFF
TRBD1,TRBV9,NA,TRBJ1-2,TGTGCCAGCAGCGCGGGCGTGACAGGGTTCTATGGCTACACCTTC,CASSAGVTGFYGYTF
NA,TRBV19,NA,TRBJ1-1,TGTGCCAGTAGTGTGACAGCATACACTGAAGCTTTCTTT,CASSVTAYTEAFF
NA,TRBV3-1/TRBV3-2,NA,TRBJ1-2,TGTGCCAGCAGCCAAGGGTTTGCCGGTGGCTACACCTTC,CASSQGFAGGYTF
NA,TRBV9,NA,TRBJ1-4,TGTGCCAGCAGCGTAACAGGCGAGCCAAATGAAAAACTGTTTTTT,CASSVTGEPNEKLFF
TRBD2,TRBV4-2,NA,TRBJ2-7,TGTGCCAGCAGCCAAGTTTCAGCGGGGGAATACGAGCAGTACTTC,CASSQVSAGEYEQYF
TRBD1,TRBV28,NA,TRBJ1-1,TGTGCCAGCGGTGGGGACAGTTGGACTTTCTTT,CASGGDSWTFF
NA,TRBV28,NA,TRBJ2-5,TGTGCCAGCAGCACCAACCAGGGTCTCCAAGAGACCCAGTACTTC,CASSTNQGLQETQYF
NA,TRBV5-1,NA,TRBJ2-2,TGCGCCAGCAGCTTGGTTGACACGGCGAACACCGGGGAGCTGTTTTTT,CASSLVDTANTGELFF
TRBD1,TRBV6-2/TRBV6-3,NA,TRBJ2-5,TGTGCCAGCAGTGACAGGGGTAGAGAGACCCAGTACTTC,CASSDRGRETQYF
TRBD2,TRBV10-3,NA,TRBJ2-1,TGTGCCATCAGTGCGAGCGGGAGGGAGCGCGATGAGCAGTTCTTC,CAISASGRERDEQFF
NA,TRBV29-1,NA,TRBJ2-3,TGCAGCGTTGACAGACGGAGCAAGGATACGCAGTATTTT,CSVDRRSKDTQYF
NA,TRBV10-3,NA,TRBJ2-7,TGTGCCATCAGTGCTCGGCGACTCTACGAGCAGTACTTC,CAISARRLYEQYF
NA,TRBV6-1,NA,TRBJ1-4,TGTGCCAGCAGTGAGACCTGGGGCAGGTCTAATGAAAAACTGTTTTTT,CASSETWGRSNEKLFF
TRBD2,TRBV4-1,NA,TRBJ2-1,TGCGCCAGCAGCCAAGTGAGAGCGGGAATAAGGGTTTTCGAGCAGTTCTTC,CASSQVRAGIRVFEQFF
NA,TRBV6-2/TRBV6-3,NA,TRBJ1-1,TGTGCCAGCAGTTTCGAAGCTTTGAACACTGAAGCTTTCTTT,CASSFEALNTEAFF
TRBD1,TRBV4-3,NA,TRBJ1-1,TGCGCCAGCAGCCCTCGACAGGGTAACACTGAAGCTTTCTTT,CASSPRQGNTEAFF
NA,TRBV27,NA,TRBJ1-1,TGTGCCAGCAGTTTATCAGTCGGGGGGCTCACTGAAGCTTTCTTT,CASSLSVGGLTEAFF
TRBD1,TRBV6-1,NA,TRBJ2-7,TGTGCCAGCAGTGAACCCCGGGACAGCGCCTACGAGCAGTACTTC,CASSEPRDSAYEQYF
NA,TRBV4-2,NA,TRBJ1-2,TGTGCCAGCAGCCAAGGGAGTCAGTCGTCTAACTATGGCTACACCTTC,CASSQGSQSSNYGYTF